The 27 T cell receptor beta chains below come from one sample, sequenced in a study of naive and memory T cell subsets. The library had UMIs added by 3' ligation of an oligonucleotide to TCR cDNA. Four PCR rounds used nested alpha and beta constant region primers plus the SP2 primer. Via MiXCR, TCRdb re-called the 5' RACE reads, giving one row per CDR3 protein. This sample carries around 30,000 distinct CDR3 sequences, about a sixth of them seen once, and the ten largest clones take around 2.6%. These receptors were taken from a female donor in good health.

This clonotype has ten or more counts. The chain combines TRBV7-2 with TRBJ2-1; D remains unclear. The V gene lost 7 bases and the J gene lost 0 bases, with 4 bases spanning the gap. Germline lookup yields CDR1 SGHTA and CDR2 FQGNSA. This CDR3 contains 12 residues. The CDR3 reads CASTSSYNEQFF. For the CDR3, the DNA is TGTGCCAGCACCAGCTCCTACAATGAGCAGTTCTTC.

This clonotype was seen ten or more times. The chain carries TRBV29-1 and TRBJ2-5; D unresolved. The length of the CDR3 is 11 residues. In germline, CDR1 is SQVTM, CDR2 ANQGSEA. The germline V and J ends were trimmed by 3 bases and 4 bases, with 6 bases remaining between them. CDR3 protein: CSVDVGETQYF. DNA for the CDR3: TGCAGCGTTGATGTGGGAGAGACCCAGTACTTC.

CDR3 nucleotide sequence: TGTGCCAGCAGTGAATTGGGGGGTTTAAATTCACCCCTCCACTTT. This codes for CASSELGGLNSPLHF. The chain is built from TRBV6-1 and TRBJ1-6; D is perhaps TRBD1 (5 bases). The V and J ends lost 2 bases and 7 bases respectively, with 12 bases between them. Germline CDR1 reads MNHNS; CDR2 reads SASEGT. The CDR3 covers 15 residues.

Turning to this clonotype: The CDR3 end shows no conserved phenylalanine or tryptophan, and so a read error is likely. The chain links TRBV5-1 to TRBJ1-1, with D maybe TRBD1 (5 bases). This CDR3 comprises 14 residues. Trimming removed 3 bases from V and 1 base from J, with 10 bases in between. The germline CDR1 and CDR2 sequences are SGHRS and YFSETQ. Here the CDR3 DNA reads TGCGCCAGCAGCTCGCTGACAGAGAACACTGAAGCTTTCCTT. Translation gives CASSSLTENTEAFL.

This clonotype has a count of ten or more. This chain joins TRBV6-5 and TRBJ1-3, with 9 bases identical to TRBD1. The CDR3 has 15 residues. Germline trimming cut 2 bases from V and 4 bases from J; bases unmatched to any gene: 3. Per the germline V gene, CDR1 is MNHEY and CDR2 is SVGAGI. The CDR3: CASSYGTGLGNTIYF. CDR3 nucleotide sequence: TGTGCCAGCAGTTACGGGACAGGGCTCGGAAACACCATATATTTT.

The V call is TRBV25-1, the J call TRBJ1-1; 9 nucleotides match TRBD1. The ends lost 6 bases at V and 5 bases at J; junction bases unmatched: 7. Germline lookup yields CDR1 MGHDK and CDR2 SYGVNS. This CDR3 has 14 residues. The CDR3 DNA sequence: TGTGCCAGCAGGATGACAGGGGGAAGAACTGAAGCTTTCTTT. It yields the protein CASRMTGGRTEAFF.

This clonotype is medium-sized (0.01 to 0.1%) within its sample. V gene TRBV20-1 combines with J gene TRBJ2-7; possibly TRBD1 for D (6 bases). V lost 5 bases, J lost 9 bases, and 20 bases lay in between. The CDR3 has 13 residues. The germline CDR1 and CDR2 sequences are DFQATT and SNEGSKA (reference sequence). In nucleotides, the CDR3 is TGCAGTGCTTTATTAGGACAGAGGCTGGGGCAGTACTTC. Translated: CSALLGQRLGQYF.

This clonotype was detected once. The genes are TRBV5-1 and TRBJ2-1; D gene uncertain. V was trimmed by 1 base and J by 0 bases, leaving 11 bases between them. The CDR3 runs 16 residues. Germline lookup yields CDR1 SGHRS and CDR2 YFSETQ. CDR3: CASSLSMPSSYNEQFF. The DNA for the CDR3 is TGCGCCAGCAGCTTGAGTATGCCGAGCTCCTACAATGAGCAGTTCTTC.

This chain connects TRBV5-1 to TRBJ1-2; D gene unclear. This CDR3 is 17 amino acids long. From germline, CDR1 is SGHRS and CDR2 YFSETQ. The V gene lost 1 base and the J gene lost 11 bases, with 27 bases spanning the gap. The CDR3 spells CASSLLSPGTAGASYTF. In nucleotides, the CDR3 is TGCGCCAGCAGCTTGTTGTCCCCCGGAACGGCTGGAGCAAGTTACACCTTC.

There are a few counts of this clonotype. Here the CDR3 reads CASSYTPGLAIYEQFF. CDR3 nucleotides: TGTGCCAGCAGTTACACGCCGGGACTAGCGATATATGAGCAGTTCTTC. This chain uses TRBV7-2 with TRBJ2-1; 10 nucleotides align to TRBD2. The CDR3 consists of 16 residues. Germline CDR1 SGHTA, CDR2 FQGNSA. J was trimmed by 8 bases and V by 6 bases; bases with no gene match: 13.

This clonotype was seen at least ten times. The chain combines TRBV7-2 with TRBJ1-6; D remains ambiguous. CDR3 length: 13 amino acids. Germline values: CDR1 SGHTA, CDR2 FQGNSA. Trimming stripped 5 bases from V and 11 bases from J, with 13 bases between. The CDR3 loop is CASSPRTLPPLHF. CDR3 nucleotide sequence: TGTGCCAGCAGCCCTAGGACCCTTCCACCCCTCCACTTT.

This clonotype was found a few times. The J gene is TRBJ2-3, the V gene TRBV29-1; TRBD2 matches 7 bases. This CDR3 has 15 amino acids. V shed 7 bases and J 0 bases; nucleotides not matched to a gene: 10. CDR1 SQVTM and CDR2 ANQGSEA come from the germline V gene. The CDR3 DNA sequence: TGCAGCGCCACTACTCGAGCGGGGAGCACAGATACGCAGTATTTT. Translating it yields CSATTRAGSTDTQYF.

This clonotype was recorded many times. J is TRBJ1-5 and V is TRBV20-1, with D uncertain. V gave up 3 bases and J gave up 5 bases, with 20 bases separating them. There are 16 residues in the CDR3. Per the germline V gene, CDR1 is DFQATT and CDR2 is SNEGSKA (reference sequence). The DNA of the CDR3 is TGCAGTGCTAGTAAAAACCCGGCGGCGACGCATCAGCCCCAGCATTTT. Residues: CSASKNPAATHQPQHF.

The chain joins TRBV18 to TRBJ2-6; D uncertain. This CDR3 spans 17 amino acids. Germline V CDR1 and CDR2: KGHSH, LQKENI. Trimming removed 0 bases at V and 0 bases at J, with 9 bases between. DNA of the CDR3: TGTGCCAGCTCACCACCGCGACGGCACTCTGGGGCCAACGTCCTGACTTTC. Protein product: CASSPPRRHSGANVLTF. Full variable domain (missing parts from reference TRBV18 and TRBJ2-6): NAGVMQNPRHLVRRRGQEARLRCSPMKGHSHVYWYRQLPEEGLKFMVYLQKENIIDESGMPKERFSAEFPKEGPSILRIQQVVRGDSAAYFCASSPPRRHSGANVLTFGAGSRLTVL.

This clonotype is deemed medium-sized. The chain combines TRBV20-1 with TRBJ2-3; 8 nucleotides agree with TRBD1. The germline gives CDR1 DFQATT, CDR2 SNEGSKA (reference sequence). With 3 bases clipped from V and 0 bases from J, the junction kept 2 bases outside the gene matches. The CDR3 is made up of 14 amino acids. The CDR3 region is CSARDRDSTDTQYF. As DNA, the CDR3 is TGCAGTGCTAGGGACAGGGATAGCACAGATACGCAGTATTTT.

In this sample, this clonotype turned up many times. The gene calls are TRBV5-6 and TRBJ2-5, with D unresolved. The CDR3 contains 11 residues. The V gene lost 2 bases and the J gene lost 4 bases, with 3 bases spanning the gap. Germline V CDR1 and CDR2: SGHDT, YYEEEE. CDR3 DNA: TGTGCCAGCAGCTTTTCAGAGACCCAGTACTTC. Amino acids: CASSFSETQYF. Based on the CDR3 plus reference TRBV5-6 and TRBJ2-5, the full variable domain is DAGVTQSPTHLIKTRGQQVTLRCSPKSGHDTVSWYQQALGQGPQFIFQYYEEEERQRGNFPDRFSGHQFPNYSSELNVNALLLGDSALYLCASSFSETQYFGPGTRLLVL.

The chain is built from TRBV6-6 and TRBJ2-2, with no clear D. Per germline, CDR1 MNHNY and CDR2 SVGAGI (reference sequence). CDR3 length: 11 amino acids. V dropped 9 bases and J dropped 6 bases, with 8 bases sitting between them. CDR3 region: CASACSGELFF. In nucleotides, the CDR3 is TGTGCCAGTGCTTGTTCCGGGGAGCTGTTTTTT.

This clonotype was seen at least ten times. The CDR3 DNA is TGTGCCAGCAGTTCTATCCGGGGCACCGATTATAGGTTCTTC. Protein: CASSSIRGTDYRFF. The chain uses TRBV6-5 and TRBJ2-1; D might be TRBD1 or TRBD2, each matching 5 bases. Trimming removed 4 bases at V and 15 bases at J, with 22 bases between. The germline V gene has CDR1 MNHEY and CDR2 SVGAGI. The CDR3 is 14 amino acids.

This clonotype turned up a few times. J is TRBJ2-3 and V is TRBV27, with a tentative D call TRBD1 (7 bases). Germline CDR1 MNHEY, CDR2 SMNVEV (reference sequence). V was cut by 5 bases and J by 6 bases, with 12 bases left in between. The CDR3 has 13 amino acids. CDR3 loop: CASSPQGGDTQYF. CDR3 nucleotide sequence: TGTGCCAGCAGTCCCCAGGGGGGTGATACGCAGTATTTT.

This clonotype was seen at least ten times. J is TRBJ1-3 and V is TRBV29-1; D is uncertain. The germline V gene has CDR1 SQVTM and CDR2 ANQGSEA. This CDR3 is built from 13 residues. Trimming removed 3 bases at V and 0 bases at J, with 6 bases between. CDR3: CSVDADSGNTIYF. The CDR3 nucleotides read TGCAGCGTTGACGCAGACTCTGGAAACACCATATATTTT.

The chain carries TRBV29-1 and TRBJ2-5; D uncertain. Between the trimmed V and J ends, which lost 4 bases and 5 bases, there was a span of 11 bases. Germline V gives CDR1 SQVTM, CDR2 ANQGSEA. The CDR3 runs to 12 residues. In DNA form, the CDR3 reads TGCAGCGTTGTCTGGCGCCGGGAGACCCAGTACTTC. Its protein product is CSVVWRRETQYF.

This clonotype was seen many times. This rearrangement joins TRBV6-5 to TRBJ2-1; TRBD1 or TRBD2 may be the D gene (6 bases each). Germline CDR1 and CDR2: MNHEY and SVGAGI. Deletions cut 2 bases from V and 15 bases from J, with 23 bases between. This CDR3 has 15 amino acids. CDR3 sequence: CASSYAGGLAPILFF. DNA for the CDR3: TGTGCCAGCAGTTACGCCGGGGGCCTAGCGCCGATCTTGTTCTTC.

This clonotype was seen many times. The chain links TRBV20-1 to TRBJ2-5, with 16 positions matching TRBD2. There are 17 residues in the CDR3. The germline CDR1 and CDR2 sequences are DFQATT and SNEGSKA (reference sequence). J gave up 1 base and V 5 bases, and 7 bases lay outside the gene matches. In nucleotides, the CDR3 is TGCAGTGCTGAGGAGGGACTAGCGGGGGGGCTCCAAGAGACCCAGTACTTC. Protein: CSAEEGLAGGLQETQYF.

In its sample, this clonotype is medium-sized. The CDR3 DNA reads as TGTGCCAGCACCGCCTTCGAGGATAGCAATCAGCCCCAGCATTTT. This gives the protein CASTAFEDSNQPQHF. This rearrangement joins TRBV6-6 to TRBJ1-5; D remains ambiguous. This CDR3 spans 15 amino acids. The germline V gene encodes CDR1 MNHNY and CDR2 SVGAGI (reference sequence). V lost 7 bases and J 0 bases, leaving 13 bases between the germline ends.

This clonotype was picked up a small number of times. The gene calls are TRBV5-1 and TRBJ1-2; 8 bases map to TRBD1. The CDR3 consists of 14 residues. V shed 0 bases, J shed 8 bases, and the junction held 6 bases outside the gene matches. Germline V gives CDR1 SGHRS, CDR2 YFSETQ. For the CDR3, the DNA is TGCGCCAGCAGCTTGGGCCCGACAGGGGACGGCTACACCTTC. This encodes CASSLGPTGDGYTF.

The J gene is TRBJ1-5, the V gene TRBV10-2; 10 bases line up with TRBD1. CDR3 size: 16 residues. Germline CDR1 and CDR2: WSHSY and SAAADI. The V gene end was trimmed by 5 bases and the J gene end by 5 bases; junction bases not matched to a gene: 9. As DNA, the CDR3 is TGCGCCAGCAGTAAAAGAGACAGGGGGCGATATCAGCCCCAGCATTTT. It yields the protein CASSKRDRGRYQPQHF.

The chain employs TRBV27 and TRBJ1-2, with a weak D call TRBD1 (5 bases). From germline, CDR1 is MNHEY and CDR2 SMNVEV (reference sequence). There are 14 residues in the CDR3. V was trimmed by 6 bases and J by 3 bases, leaving 14 bases between them. CDR3 nucleotides: TGTGCCAGCAGGGAAACCGGGACGGACTATGGCTACACCTTC. Residues: CASRETGTDYGYTF.